The clone carrying this T cell receptor (beta chain) appeared a few times. Trimming took 5 bases from V and 0 from J; bases not matched to a gene: 12. The CDR3 has 17 residues. Germline loops: CDR1 SGHAT, CDR2 FQDESV (reference sequence). This specimen belongs to a study of regulatory T cells in long-lasting Graves disease. Time point noted: persistent/refractory GD, antithyroid drugs over 5 years with positive TRAb. PBMC-extracted RNA yielded the TCR library. Investigators prepared the TCR beta libraries by applying iRepertoire HTBI primers and Arm-PCR of CDR3 regions. TCRdb re-analysed the multiplex PCR reads in MiXCR, keeping a single row per CDR3 protein. This sample has some 450,000 distinct CDR3 sequences, with roughly a quarter found just once.

This specimen consisted of peripheral blood mononuclear cells (PBMCs), obtained when the disease was refractory, from a patient treated with antithyroid drugs. The chain uses TRBV11-1 and TRBJ2-7, with 8 bases identical to TRBD1. The origin of this receptor is a female donor with Graves disease. CDR3 in amino acids: CASSLLSGGANSYEQYF. CDR3 sequence (DNA): TGTGCCAGCAGCCTCCTTTCAGGGGGCGCGAACTCCTACGAGCAGTACTTC.